Given below is one TCR beta chain in context. Germline lookup yields CDR1 LNHDA and CDR2 SQIVND (reference sequence). The length of the CDR3 is 15 residues. Trimming left V 5 bases short and J 8 bases short, with 21 bases between. The sample belongs to a study of shared clonotypes between healthy human individuals. Data came from immunoSEQ multiplex PCR; TCRdb stores just in-frame clones and leaves some out. The table has 500,000 to 550,000 clones, approximately 95% seen once; the top ten hold under 0.065%. Input material: naive CD4+ T cells sorted from blood. The subset denotes: CD45RA+ positively selected. V is TRBV19 and J is TRBJ1-2, with D unclear. The sequence came from a woman in her 30s in good health. The CDR3 is CASSPQERPLVGYTF. Here the CDR3 DNA reads TGTGCCAGTAGTCCGCAGGAGAGGCCCTTGGTAGGCTACACCTTC.